This is a list of T cell receptor beta chains from one sample in a study of cytomegalovirus exposure and HLA in healthy donors. Clones were read by immunoSEQ multiplex PCR, and TCRdb kept only the in-frame ones, dropping some. The repertoire holds about 250,000 clones, with roughly 90% as singletons. The specimen sequenced was PBMCs. Receptors were obtained from a man between 18 and 29 years old in good health and CMV-seropositive. The CDR3 runs from the conserved cysteine through the conserved F or W. The order of the fields is J gene, V gene, CDR3 protein.

>TRBJ2-7|TRBV6-5
CASTQGRGSEQYF
>TRBJ2-7|TRBV5-6
CASSLVTRGESYEQYF
>TRBJ2-1|TRBV7-6
CASSLGAGGQYNEQFF
>TRBJ2-3|TRBV5-1
CASSTVSGRNTDTQYF
>TRBJ1-1|TRBV5-6
CASSLIGARTEAFF
>TRBJ2-7|TRBV10-3
CAISPGQGGYEQYF
>TRBJ2-2|TRBV19
CATRTDFSSGELFF
>TRBJ1-5|TRBV27
CASSLSTNLGSQHF
>TRBJ1-5|TRBV28
CASSFGVRATNQPQHF
>TRBJ2-2|TRBV27
CASSKSGTGGTTGELFF
>TRBJ2-7|TRBV11-2
CVTHGVSGYEQYF
>TRBJ1-5|TRBV6-5
CASSWTRGQPQHF
>TRBJ2-3|TRBV6-6
CASSSREADTQYF
>TRBJ1-4|TRBV7-8
CASSSLGEKLFF
>TRBJ1-3|TRBV6-5
CASSRGNTIYF
>TRBJ2-7|TRBV7-9
CASSLLASGRDEQYF
>TRBJ2-7|TRBV6-5
CASSPGTGGNEQYF
>TRBJ2-1|TRBV28
CASSFRRSSYNEQFF
>TRBJ2-7|TRBV25-1
CASSEFNKADEQYF
>TRBJ1-4|TRBV27
CASSRSDRLNEKLFF
>TRBJ1-1|TRBV2
CASRFVRNQAFF
>TRBJ1-2|TRBV5-6
CASRRQALSVGGYTF
>TRBJ1-1|TRBV7-2
CASSPSPGRGDFEAFF